This T cell receptor (beta chain) comes out of a study of shared clonotypes between healthy human individuals. The V and J ends lost 2 bases and 6 bases respectively, with 19 bases between them. CDR1 and CDR2 (germline): MGHRA, YSYEKL. The CDR3 has 17 residues. Measured with immunoSEQ multiplex PCR; TCRdb has only the in-frame clones, and not every one. In the table there are some 200,000 clones, over 50% of which are singletons. This clone was observed a handful of times. This TCR derives from a man in his thirties or forties in good health. Sequenced sample: memory CD4+ T cells sorted from blood. Subset of the sample: CD45RA-negative fraction. The chain joins TRBV4-1 to TRBJ2-2; maybe TRBD1 (6 bases). The CDR3 DNA reads as TGCGCCAGCAGCCAACTTACCCAGGGGATTAATCCCGGGGAGCTGTTTTTT. Residues: CASSQLTQGINPGELFF.